This T cell receptor (beta chain) was documented in a study of OX40 agonist ivuxolimab in advanced cancers. Study information: Ivuxolimab, which is an agonistic anti-OX40 (CD134) antibody, was administered to the patients. Findings and caveats of the study: With doses of 0.1 to 3.0 mg/kg, CD4+ and CD8+ blood T cells had undergone clonal expansion by week 6.

On this clone itself: Antigen: not known.

A history of autoimmune disease or systemic immunosuppression excluded patients. Germline V gene lookup returns CDR1 SNHLY and CDR2 FYNNEI. This CDR3 region has 13 residues. V was shortened by 1 base and J by 4 bases, with 5 bases between the two germline ends. Libraries were prepared by immunoSEQ multiplex PCR; TCRdb keeps only in-frame clonotypes and omits some of them. The sample has tens of thousands of clones; approximately 84% are singletons. The sequence came from an adult with an advanced solid tumor such as melanoma, head and neck, liver or kidney cancer. The chain carries TRBV2 and TRBJ2-1; no firm D call. This sample comprised CD4+ or CD8+ T cells sorted from blood, obtained in a trial of the OX40 agonist ivuxolimab. The CDR3 nucleotides read TGTGCCAGCAGTGAAGGGGCGTACAATGAGCAGTTCTTC. Its translation is CASSEGAYNEQFF.